This entry concerns a single T cell receptor beta chain. CDR3 length: 13 residues. The germline V gene encodes CDR1 SGHNT and CDR2 YYREEE (reference sequence). V was trimmed by 0 bases and J by 8 bases, leaving 11 bases between them. Authors' methods: Reference gene primer amplification in the assay estimated nucleated cell counts. Profiling relied on immunoSEQ multiplex PCR, and the TCRdb table lists in-frame clones only, not all of them. That table supplies the V and J calls and clone size; D and trimming were determined from the DNA. The repertoire holds over 400,000 clones, with 80% to 90% as singletons. The sample comes from a study of blood T cell repertoires in COVID-19. Study-level background: COVID-19 samples collected from the United States, Italy and Spain covered acute and convalescent phases. The analysed material was cDNA or gDNA that came from T cells, B-cell-depleted T cells, or PBMCs.

The chain employs TRBV5-4 and TRBJ1-1; weak D call: TRBD1 (6 bases). The specimen sequenced was peripheral blood. This sequence originates from a human donor in a cohort sampled during active COVID-19. CDR3 sequence (DNA): TGTGCCAGCAGCTTGGAAAGGGACAACGAAGCTTTCTTT. It encodes CASSLERDNEAFF.